What follows is one T cell receptor beta chain and its context. Its specific antigen is unknown. No per-base quality is available; no much larger clone lies one base away. As encoded in the germline V gene (reference sequence), CDR1 is LNHDA while CDR2 is SQIVND. The trim is 5 bases for V and 10 bases for J, with a gap of 12 bases between the germline ends. The CDR3 numbers 13 residues from cysteine through phenylalanine. Only the CDR3 DNA stays, 39 bases, in frame from base 1. The sample originates from a study of blood T cell repertoires in COVID-19 (dated by TCRdb to the early 2020s). Regarding the study in general: The collaborator samples originated in the United States, Italy and Spain and spanned the acute and convalescent phases of COVID-19. Sample metadata almost always included a de-identified subject ID, COVID-19 status, age in years and sex. A freely available public database, intended as a resource for researchers studying the immune response to SARS-CoV-2, is where the repertoires were released. Where available, HLA class I and class II types were obtained from metadata supplied by the sample provider rather than from assay-based typing. The material from the prospective study consisted of cDNA or gDNA derived from T cells, B-cell-depleted T cells, or PBMCs. The samples were drawn from the first 160 participants of the ongoing ImmuneRACE study and from 1,200 or so subjects provided by 6 global collaborators. The dataset comprised deeply sampled blood TCRbeta repertoires from subjects exposed to, actively infected with, or recovered from COVID-19. Overall study outcomes, separate from this receptor: How much clinical and demographic metadata was included differed by source and by participant, and the metadata was provided uncurated.

The immunoSEQ Assay, a bias-controlled multiplex PCR, was used to amplify TCRbeta CDR3 regions from genomic DNA. As for how the authors treated the data: Nucleated cell counts per sample were estimated from amplification of reference gene primers within the assay. Sequence reads were collapsed and filtered to measure the absolute abundance of every unique TCRbeta CDR3 rearrangement. For each sample, productive Simpson clonality was calculated as the square root of Simpson's diversity index across productive rearrangements. TCRdb's version of the immuneACCESS table is confined to in-frame rearrangements and falls short of the full clone set. An unresolved V gene accounts for under half of the shortfall where checked; the remainder is of unknown origin. From that table come the V and J calls and clone size; the DNA was used to work out D and trimming. The sample records 100,000 to 120,000 clones, more than 75% of which are singletons. Roughly 3.5% of the sample comes from the top ten.

Whole blood was collected in K2EDTA tubes by collaborating institutions according to the institutions' own protocols. For TCRbeta analysis, collaborators shipped samples as frozen whole blood, isolated PBMCs, or DNA extracted from either of those sample types. The sequence was collected from a man in his forties with acute or convalescent COVID-19. The sequence is built from TRBV19 and TRBJ1-6; the D gene cannot be named for sure. The sequenced material came from peripheral blood. The CDR3 protein sequence reads: CASSFAGDSPLHF. DNA sequence: TGTGCCAGTAGTTTTGCCGGAGACTCACCCCTCCACTTT.